The 30 T cell receptor beta chains below come from one sample, sequenced in a study of cytomegalovirus exposure and HLA in healthy donors. Primers: 60 Vbeta forward and 13 Jbeta reverse. TCRdb keeps only in-frame clones here, not all; method: immunoSEQ multiplex PCR. The sample contains over 35,000 clones, 50% of which appear only once. Sequencing was performed on PBMCs. The source is a human donor in good health.

The gene calls are TRBV9 and TRBJ2-1; possibly TRBD1 for D (8 bases). Germline V gene lookup returns CDR1 SGDLS and CDR2 YYNGEE. This CDR3 has 13 residues. Trimming cost V 5 bases and J 9 bases, with 15 bases left between them. CDR3 region: CASSGYRGGEQFF. For the CDR3, the DNA is TGTGCCAGCAGTGGGTACAGGGGGGGTGAGCAGTTCTTC.

The chain is built from TRBV5-1 and TRBJ2-3, with TRBD2 as a possible D gene (6 bases). The germline gives CDR1 SGHRS, CDR2 YFSETQ. This CDR3 is 17 amino acids long. Trimming removed 5 bases from V and 3 bases from J, with 22 bases in between. This CDR3 reads CASRSGLPKTLTDTQYF. The DNA for the CDR3 is TGCGCCAGCAGATCCGGACTACCGAAAACTCTAACAGATACGCAGTATTTT.

The sample holds one count of this clone. The chain has TRBV19 and TRBJ1-2, with D perhaps matching TRBD1 (5 bases). The CDR3 totals 14 residues. The germline V gene has CDR1 LNHDA and CDR2 SQIVND (reference sequence). V was shortened by 5 bases and J by 2 bases, with 12 bases between the two germline ends. CDR3 region: CASSGPDSNYGYTF. The CDR3 DNA reads TGTGCCAGTAGTGGCCCCGACAGCAACTATGGCTACACCTTC.

This rearrangement joins TRBV30 to TRBJ1-1; D perhaps matches TRBD1 (6 bases). V gave up 5 bases and J gave up 0 bases, with 13 bases separating them. The CDR3 extends over 14 amino acids. CDR1 GTSNPN and CDR2 SVGIG come from the germline V gene (reference sequence). CDR3 coding DNA: TGTGCCTGGTCGGGGGGGGCTGTGAACACTGAAGCTTTCTTT. Amino acid sequence: CAWSGGAVNTEAFF.

This clone was picked up a small number of times. V usage is TRBV4-1 and J usage is TRBJ2-1, with 8 bases lining up with TRBD1. Germline trimming cut 1 base from V and 3 bases from J; bases unmatched to any gene: 11. The germline V gene has CDR1 MGHRA and CDR2 YSYEKL. This CDR3 spans 18 amino acids. As DNA, the CDR3 is TGCGCCAGCAGCCAAGGGTCCGCCAGGGGGCGATTCTACAATGAGCAGTTCTTC. Protein sequence: CASSQGSARGRFYNEQFF.

CDR3 sequence (DNA): TGTGCCAGCAGCCCCCGACGCGGGGCTTGGAACACTGAAGCTTTCTTT. Encoded protein: CASSPRRGAWNTEAFF. V gene TRBV5-6 combines with J gene TRBJ1-1; perhaps TRBD1 as D (5 bases). The V end was cut by 4 bases, the J end by 1 base, with 17 bases between. This CDR3 contains 16 residues. Per germline, CDR1 SGHDT and CDR2 YYEEEE.

This clone is judged large (0.1 to 1%). The V and J genes are TRBV11-2 and TRBJ2-1; D is ambiguous. Germline CDR1 SGHAT, CDR2 FQNNGV. With 0 bases removed from V and 12 bases from J, the gap between germline ends came to 18 bases. This CDR3 region has 15 residues. CDR3 nucleotides: TGTGCCAGCAGCTTAGATCTGCCCAGGTTGTCCCTGCAGTTCTTC. Its protein product is CASSLDLPRLSLQFF.

The chain is built from TRBV9 and TRBJ2-5; 7 bases are shared with TRBD1. Germline trimming cut 4 bases from V and 1 base from J; bases unmatched to any gene: 4. The germline V gene encodes CDR1 SGDLS and CDR2 YYNGEE. This CDR3 is 14 amino acids long. Written as DNA, the CDR3 is TGTGCCAGCAGCAGCACAGGGGTCCAAGAGACCCAGTACTTC. This translates into CASSSTGVQETQYF.

The rearrangement uses TRBV7-2 and TRBJ2-2; a possible D gene is TRBD2 (5 bases). V was shortened by 8 bases and J by 2 bases, with 12 bases between the two germline ends. CDR1 and CDR2 (germline): SGHTA, FQGNSA. This CDR3 has 14 amino acids. The CDR3 reads CASRGLGNTGELFF. As DNA, the CDR3 is TGTGCCAGCCGGGGTCTGGGTAACACCGGGGAGCTGTTTTTT. Variable domain in full (rest from reference TRBV7-2 and TRBJ2-2): GAGVSQSPSNKVTEKGKDVELRCDPISGHTALYWYRQSLGQGLEFLIYFQGNSAPDKSGLPSDRFSAERTGGSVSTLTIQRTQQEDSAVYLCASRGLGNTGELFFGEGSRLTVL.

V usage is TRBV5-1 and J usage is TRBJ2-3, with 8 bases aligning to TRBD1. This CDR3 region has 16 residues. Per the germline V gene, CDR1 is SGHRS and CDR2 is YFSETQ. V dropped 4 bases and J dropped 4; count of bases not matched to a gene: 11. CDR3 amino acids: CASSPAGQGGPDTQYF. The CDR3 nucleotides read TGCGCCAGCAGCCCAGCAGGACAGGGCGGGCCAGATACGCAGTATTTT.

The V gene is TRBV4-3, the J gene TRBJ2-1, with D possibly being TRBD2 (6 bases). Germline CDR1 is LGHNA and CDR2 is YSLEER. This CDR3 spans 13 amino acids. V was pared by 5 bases and J by 7 bases, with 12 bases between. The CDR3 region is CASSFTGTNEQFF. CDR3 nucleotide sequence: TGCGCCAGCAGCTTCACCGGGACTAATGAGCAGTTCTTC.

This clone is labeled as medium-sized (0.01 to 0.1%). The chain is built from TRBV7-9 and TRBJ1-1, with 8 bases identical to TRBD1. CDR1 is SEHNR, CDR2 FQNEAQ, per germline (reference sequence). This CDR3 has 14 amino acids. J lost 4 bases, V lost 2 bases, and 3 bases had no gene match. CDR3 nucleotides: TGTGCCAGCAGCTTAAGTACAGGGGGCACTGAAGCTTTCTTT. Encoded protein: CASSLSTGGTEAFF.

The chain uses TRBV5-1 and TRBJ2-5; 8 positions match TRBD2. The germline V gene has CDR1 SGHRS and CDR2 YFSETQ. Trimming removed 0 bases from V and 2 bases from J; junction bases left unmatched: 3. The CDR3 covers 15 residues. The CDR3 sequence: CASSLVASGQETQYF. As DNA, the CDR3 is TGCGCCAGCAGCTTGGTTGCTAGCGGGCAAGAGACCCAGTACTTC.

The CDR3 DNA follows: TGTGCCAGCAGCTTAGTATGGTCCCAGGCCACCGGGGAGCTGTTTTTT. This encodes CASSLVWSQATGELFF. The rearrangement uses TRBV13 and TRBJ2-2; the D is unclear. This CDR3 has 16 residues. Trimming left V 1 base short and J 4 bases short, with 13 bases between. Germline lookup yields CDR1 PRHDT and CDR2 FYEKMQ (reference sequence).

This clone has only a few counts. The J gene is TRBJ2-7, the V gene TRBV6-6; TRBD1 might be the D (6 bases). V lost 4 bases to trimming and J lost 4 bases, with 14 bases between them. Per germline, CDR1 MNHNY and CDR2 SVGAGI (reference sequence). The CDR3 contains 14 residues. The CDR3 bases are TGTGCCAGCAGTTCTGCAGGGGCCTATTACGAGCAGTACTTC. It specifies CASSSAGAYYEQYF.

This clone has only a few counts. This chain uses TRBV2 with TRBJ1-3, with no clear D. The V gene's germline CDR1 is SNHLY and CDR2 FYNNEI. Trimming took 6 bases from V and 10 from J, leaving 19 bases between them. The CDR3 contains 14 residues. The CDR3 sequence: CASRGQALENTIYF. As DNA, the CDR3 is TGTGCCAGCAGGGGTCAGGCCCTGGAAAATACCATATATTTT.

The chain carries TRBV5-5 and TRBJ1-4, with 7 bases fitting TRBD1. V shed 0 bases, J shed 8 bases, and the junction held 13 bases outside the gene matches. The CDR3 has 17 amino acids. Germline V gene sequence: CDR1 SGHKS, CDR2 YYEKEE (reference sequence). CDR3 in DNA: TGTGCCAGCAGCTTGGGTTATACCACAGGGGCAGAAGAAAAACTGTTTTTT. Translating it yields CASSLGYTTGAEEKLFF.

The rearrangement joins TRBV7-6 to TRBJ2-1; 7 positions match TRBD2. CDR1 SGHVS and CDR2 FNYEAQ come from the germline V gene. The CDR3 consists of 16 residues. The V and J ends lost 2 bases and 2 bases, in that order; junction bases with no gene match: 6. The CDR3 region is CASSLIGGSAYNEQFF. The CDR3 nucleotides are TGTGCCAGCAGCTTAATCGGCGGGAGTGCCTACAATGAGCAGTTCTTC.

This chain links TRBV7-9 with TRBJ1-2; tentatively, D is TRBD1 (6 bases). This CDR3 is 16 amino acids long. Trimming stripped 7 bases from V and 4 bases from J, with 22 bases between. Per the germline V gene, CDR1 is SEHNR and CDR2 is FQNEAQ (reference sequence). The DNA of the CDR3 is TGTGCCAGCATCCACCCAGGGACACCCAAGAGCTATGGCTACACCTTC. Protein: CASIHPGTPKSYGYTF.

This chain uses TRBV4-1 with TRBJ2-1; D might be TRBD2 (6 bases). Trimming took off 5 bases at V and 2 bases at J, with 19 bases between the two ends. The germline V gene has CDR1 MGHRA and CDR2 YSYEKL. The CDR3 consists of 17 residues. CDR3 region: CASSLGPAGEAYNEQFF. CDR3 sequence (DNA): TGCGCCAGCAGCTTGGGCCCAGCGGGCGAAGCCTACAATGAGCAGTTCTTC.

The chain joins TRBV28 to TRBJ2-5; D is perhaps TRBD2 (5 bases). V was clipped by 8 bases and J by 1 base, with 14 bases between them. In germline, CDR1 is MDHEN, CDR2 SYDVKM. The CDR3 is made up of 14 amino acids. This chain's CDR3 is CASFDGNLQETQYF. DNA of the CDR3: TGTGCCAGCTTCGACGGGAACCTCCAAGAGACCCAGTACTTC.

This chain links TRBV30 with TRBJ1-3, with TRBD1 matching over 8 bases. The CDR3 spans 16 residues. CDR1 is GTSNPN, CDR2 SVGIG, per germline (reference sequence). Unmatched junction bases numbered 13, after V lost 2 bases and J lost 7 bases. CDR3 nucleotides: TGTGCCTGGAGTACCCCAGGACAGGGTACGCGGAACACCATATATTTT. Amino acid sequence: CAWSTPGQGTRNTIYF.

This clone was detected a few times. The V and J genes are TRBV5-1 and TRBJ2-3; TRBD2 might be the D (5 bases). This CDR3 is 15 amino acids long. Germline CDR1 SGHRS, CDR2 YFSETQ. Trimming stripped 2 bases from V and 0 bases from J, with 10 bases between. The CDR3 region is CASSFAGPSTDTQYF. CDR3 in DNA: TGCGCCAGCAGCTTTGCGGGTCCAAGCACAGATACGCAGTATTTT.

This clone was observed a few times. The V and J genes are TRBV27 and TRBJ1-6; 9 bases map to TRBD1. Germline V gives CDR1 MNHEY, CDR2 SMNVEV (reference sequence). This CDR3 region has 15 residues. J gave up 9 bases and V 3 bases, and 6 bases lay outside the gene matches. Here the CDR3 DNA reads TGTGCCAGCAGTTTGTTGGGACAGGGTCGTTCACCCCTCCACTTT. Its translation is CASSLLGQGRSPLHF.

The chain recombines TRBV10-3 with TRBJ2-3; 11 bases line up with TRBD2. V gave up 6 bases and J gave up 3 bases; unmatched junction bases: 5. This CDR3 contains 15 residues. Germline values: CDR1 ENHRY, CDR2 SYGVKD. CDR3 bases: TGTGCCATCAGGGACTCTAGCGGGAGGACAGATACGCAGTATTTT. Translating gives CAIRDSSGRTDTQYF.

The chain recombines TRBV9 with TRBJ2-1, with 10 bases fitting TRBD2. CDR1 SGDLS and CDR2 YYNGEE come from the germline V gene. V dropped 3 bases and J dropped 7; count of bases not matched to a gene: 7. The CDR3 consists of 15 residues. The CDR3 sequence is CASSAGGLAANEQFF. The DNA for the CDR3 is TGTGCCAGCAGCGCGGGAGGACTAGCGGCGAATGAGCAGTTCTTC.

This clone was found a few times. V is TRBV5-4 and J is TRBJ2-1; possibly TRBD2 for D (7 bases). This CDR3 is 16 amino acids long. Germline values: CDR1 SGHNT, CDR2 YYREEE (reference sequence). The ends were cut back, 2 bases at V and 7 bases at J, with 19 bases in the middle. The CDR3 here is CASSLYRGGDRNEQFF. CDR3 nucleotide sequence: TGTGCCAGCAGCTTATACCGAGGGGGGGATAGGAATGAGCAGTTCTTC.

This chain joins TRBV7-2 and TRBJ1-2, with 7 bases fitting TRBD1. The CDR3 totals 13 residues. J was trimmed by 4 bases and V by 6 bases; bases with no gene match: 5. Germline CDR1 is SGHTA and CDR2 is FQGNSA. In nucleotides, the CDR3 is TGTGCCAGCAGTCCGGACAGGTCCTATGGCTACACCTTC. Amino acid sequence: CASSPDRSYGYTF.

The chain uses TRBV5-4 and TRBJ2-7; 12 bases are a match to TRBD2. V trimming: 4 bases; J trimming: 2 bases; junction bases outside the gene matches: 4. CDR3 size: 15 residues. Germline CDR1 and CDR2: SGHNT and YYREEE (reference sequence). CDR3 sequence reads: CASSTRLAGAYEQYF. CDR3 bases: TGTGCCAGCAGCACAAGACTAGCGGGAGCCTACGAGCAGTACTTC.

This clone was found a few times. J is TRBJ2-1 and V is TRBV9, with 10 positions matching TRBD2. The length of the CDR3 is 14 residues. The ends lost 4 bases at V and 7 bases at J; junction bases unmatched: 5. Germline CDR1 and CDR2: SGDLS and YYNGEE. The CDR3 loop is CASSPAGGENEQFF. The CDR3 bases are TGTGCCAGCAGCCCAGCGGGAGGGGAGAATGAGCAGTTCTTC.